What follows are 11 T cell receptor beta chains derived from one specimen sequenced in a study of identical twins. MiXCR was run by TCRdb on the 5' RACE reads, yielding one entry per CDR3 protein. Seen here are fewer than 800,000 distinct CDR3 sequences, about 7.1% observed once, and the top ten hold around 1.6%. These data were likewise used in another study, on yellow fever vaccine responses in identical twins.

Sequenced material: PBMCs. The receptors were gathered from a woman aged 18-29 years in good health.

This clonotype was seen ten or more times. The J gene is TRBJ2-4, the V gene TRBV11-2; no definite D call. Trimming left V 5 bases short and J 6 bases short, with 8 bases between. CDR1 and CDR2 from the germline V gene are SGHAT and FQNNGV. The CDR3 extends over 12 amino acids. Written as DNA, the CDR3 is TGTGCCAGCAGCCCGTCCAGAAACATTCAGTACTTC. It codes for CASSPSRNIQYF.

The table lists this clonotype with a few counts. CDR3 loop: CASSVGTTHNEQFF. For the CDR3, the DNA is TGTGCCAGCAGCGTAGGGACTACCCACAATGAGCAGTTCTTC. V is TRBV9 and J is TRBJ2-1; D may be TRBD2 (6 bases). Trimming took 0 bases from V and 5 from J, leaving 9 bases between them. Germline V CDR1 and CDR2: SGDLS, YYNGEE. The CDR3 is 14 amino acids.

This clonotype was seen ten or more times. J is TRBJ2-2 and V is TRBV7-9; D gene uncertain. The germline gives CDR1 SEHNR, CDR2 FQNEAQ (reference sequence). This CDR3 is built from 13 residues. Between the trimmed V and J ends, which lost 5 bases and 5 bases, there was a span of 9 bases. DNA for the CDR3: TGTGCCAGCAGCCCCCCTGAAACCGGGGAGCTGTTTTTT. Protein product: CASSPPETGELFF.

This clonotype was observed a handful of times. Here the CDR3 reads CASSFSSGLYEQYF. In DNA, the CDR3 is TGTGCCAGCAGCTTTTCTAGCGGACTCTACGAGCAGTACTTC. The V call is TRBV5-5, the J call TRBJ2-7; 7 bases are shared with TRBD2. The CDR3 has 14 amino acids. Germline CDR1 reads SGHKS; CDR2 reads YYEKEE (reference sequence). Trimming at V came to 2 bases and at J to 3 bases, leaving 5 bases not matched to a gene.

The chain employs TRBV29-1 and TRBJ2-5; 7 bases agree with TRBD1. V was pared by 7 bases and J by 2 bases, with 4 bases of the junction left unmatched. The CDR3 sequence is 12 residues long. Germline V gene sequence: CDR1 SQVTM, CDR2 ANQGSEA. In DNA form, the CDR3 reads TGCAGCGCCGGGACAGTACAAGAGACCCAGTACTTC. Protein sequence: CSAGTVQETQYF.

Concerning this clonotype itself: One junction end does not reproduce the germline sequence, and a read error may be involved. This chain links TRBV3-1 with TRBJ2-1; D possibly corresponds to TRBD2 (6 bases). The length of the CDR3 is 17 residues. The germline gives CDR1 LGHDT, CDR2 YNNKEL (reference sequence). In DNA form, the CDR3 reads TGTGCCAGCACCCAAGATCTGGTGGGGGGCTCCTACAATGAGCAGTTCTTC. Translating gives CASTQDLVGGSYNEQFF.

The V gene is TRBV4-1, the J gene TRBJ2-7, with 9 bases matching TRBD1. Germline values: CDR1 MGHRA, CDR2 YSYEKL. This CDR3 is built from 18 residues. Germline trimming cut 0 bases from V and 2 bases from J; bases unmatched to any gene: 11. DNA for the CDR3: TGCGCCAGCAGCCAAGAGGGACAGGGTTTGTTTCTCCCCTACGAGCAGTACTTC. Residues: CASSQEGQGLFLPYEQYF.

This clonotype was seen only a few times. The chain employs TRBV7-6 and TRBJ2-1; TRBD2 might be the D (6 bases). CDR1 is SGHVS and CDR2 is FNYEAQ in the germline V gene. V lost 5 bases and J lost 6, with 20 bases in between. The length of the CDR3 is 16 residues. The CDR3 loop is CASSQTSGAHPNEQFF. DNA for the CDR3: TGTGCCAGCAGCCAAACGTCGGGAGCCCATCCCAATGAGCAGTTCTTC.

CDR3 DNA sequence: TGTGCCACCAGTGATTTCGGGACTGGCCAAGAGACCCAGTACTTC. This translates into CATSDFGTGQETQYF. The chain carries TRBV24-1 and TRBJ2-5; a possible D gene is TRBD2 (6 bases). There are 15 residues in the CDR3. CDR1 and CDR2 from the germline V gene are KGHDR and SFDVKD. V was cut by 1 base and J by 1 base, with 9 bases left in between.

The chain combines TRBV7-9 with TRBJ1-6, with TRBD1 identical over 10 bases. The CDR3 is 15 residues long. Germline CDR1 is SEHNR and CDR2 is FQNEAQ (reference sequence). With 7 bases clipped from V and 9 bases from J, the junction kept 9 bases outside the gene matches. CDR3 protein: CASMKRGQGTSPLHF. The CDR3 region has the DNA TGTGCCAGCATGAAGAGGGGACAGGGGACTTCACCCCTCCACTTT.

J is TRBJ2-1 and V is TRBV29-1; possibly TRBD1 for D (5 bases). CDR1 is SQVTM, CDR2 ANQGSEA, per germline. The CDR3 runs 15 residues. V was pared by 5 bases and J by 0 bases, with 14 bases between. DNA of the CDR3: TGCAGCGTTACATCCCCAGGGATCTCCTACAATGAGCAGTTCTTC. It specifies CSVTSPGISYNEQFF.